Listed below are T cell receptor beta chains from one sample, sequenced in a study of cytomegalovirus exposure and HLA in healthy donors. Using immunoSEQ multiplex PCR, the repertoire was profiled, and TCRdb retains in-frame clones only, with some absent. The sample lists 81,000 or so clones, about three fifths occurring once. Sample: PBMCs. The receptors derive from a woman aged 30 to 39 in good health and CMV-seropositive. The CDR3 runs from the conserved cysteine through the conserved F or W. D genes are given only for firm matches. Some rows have no size entry. The others give once, few or many, or a class for an expanded clone.

V gene	D gene	CDR3 length	clone size	J gene	CDR3 protein	CDR3 DNA
TRBV4-1	-	16	-	TRBJ1-1	CASSQEGGLTGTEAFF	TGCGCCAGCAGCCAAGAGGGAGGACTCACTGGGACTGAAGCTTTCTTT
TRBV18	-	15	-	TRBJ1-3	CASSMAGNPGNTIYF	TGTGCCAGCTCAATGGCCGGGAATCCTGGAAACACCATATATTTT
TRBV6-1	-	14	-	TRBJ2-7	CASSEVGGRNEQYF	TGTGCCAGCAGTGAAGTTGGTGGGAGGAACGAGCAGTACTTC
TRBV2	TRBD1	16	-	TRBJ1-2	CASTGETGARLRGYTF	TGTGCCAGCACTGGTGAGACAGGGGCCCGATTAAGGGGCTACACCTTC
TRBV4-2	-	11	-	TRBJ2-1	CASNAGALQFF	TGTGCCAGCAATGCGGGCGCGCTGCAGTTCTTC
TRBV5-1	-	15	-	TRBJ1-2	CASSPRGGINYGYTF	TGCGCCAGCAGCCCTAGGGGGGGCATTAACTATGGCTACACCTTC
TRBV2	-	13	-	TRBJ1-5	CASMPTEYQPQHF	TGTGCCAGCATGCCGACGGAGTATCAGCCCCAGCATTTT
TRBV6-4	TRBD1	16	-	TRBJ1-2	CANRDGTGVANYGYTF	TGTGCCAACCGAGATGGGACAGGGGTTGCTAACTATGGCTACACCTTC
TRBV28	-	15	-	TRBJ2-5	CASSQGFSDQETQYF	TGTGCCAGCAGTCAGGGTTTCTCCGACCAAGAGACCCAGTACTTC
TRBV7-9	TRBD1	14	-	TRBJ1-6	CASSRDRENSPLHF	TGTGCCAGCAGTCGGGACAGGGAAAATTCACCCCTCCACTTT
TRBV6-5	TRBD2	14	-	TRBJ2-3	CASRRTRSTDTQYF	TGTGCCAGCAGACGGACTAGGAGCACAGATACGCAGTATTTT
TRBV7-2	-	17	-	TRBJ2-1	CASSLRYISQAINEQFF	TGTGCCAGCAGCTTACGCTATATTAGCCAAGCGATAAATGAGCAGTTCTTC
TRBV19	-	18	-	TRBJ1-2	CASSFYAPTGTFNYGYTF	TGTGCCAGTAGTTTCTACGCCCCGACAGGCACCTTTAACTATGGCTACACCTTC
TRBV11-1	TRBD1	14	-	TRBJ1-6	CASSFNRGRSPLHF	TGTGCCAGCAGTTTCAACAGGGGGAGGTCACCCCTCCACTTT
TRBV4-3	-	16	-	TRBJ2-3	CASSQDGTGEVDTQYF	TGCGCCAGCAGCCAAGATGGAACGGGGGAGGTGGATACGCAGTATTTT
TRBV18	-	13	-	TRBJ2-7	CASSKEQGYEQYF	TGTGCCAGCTCAAAAGAACAGGGCTACGAGCAGTACTTC
TRBV6-6	TRBD1	13	-	TRBJ1-5	CATGSGGNQPQHF	TGTGCCACCGGCTCAGGGGGGAATCAGCCCCAGCATTTT
TRBV27	-	14	once	TRBJ2-1	CASSLVGVTNEQFF	TGTGCCAGCAGTTTAGTCGGGGTTACTAATGAGCAGTTCTTC
TRBV27	TRBD1	15	-	TRBJ2-7	CANSTGTGGRYEQYF	TGTGCCAACTCTACTGGGACAGGGGGTAGGTACGAGCAGTACTTC
TRBV29-1	-	13	-	TRBJ1-4	CSARASTNEKLFF	TGCAGCGCCCGAGCTAGCACTAATGAAAAACTGTTTTTT
TRBV5-6	-	15	-	TRBJ1-1	CASSPGLFANTEAFF	TGTGCCAGCAGCCCCGGACTCTTTGCGAACACTGAAGCTTTCTTT
TRBV6-5	TRBD1	14	-	TRBJ1-5	CASSRGYSNQPQHF	TGTGCCAGCAGCAGGGGGTATAGCAATCAGCCCCAGCATTTT
TRBV6-5	-	13	-	TRBJ1-1	CASMKDSNTEAFF	TGTGCCAGCATGAAGGACTCGAACACTGAAGCTTTCTTT
TRBV5-4	TRBD2	16	once	TRBJ2-1	CASSLPLAGGHNEQFF	TGTGCCAGCAGCTTGCCCCTAGCGGGGGGTCACAATGAGCAGTTCTTC
TRBV11-3	TRBD2	15	few	TRBJ2-1	CASSLGAGGYNEQFF	TGTGCCAGCAGCTTAGGGGCGGGGGGGTACAATGAGCAGTTCTTC
TRBV18	-	14	few	TRBJ2-7	CASSPNTDRNEQYF	TGTGCCAGCTCCCCGAACACAGACCGGAACGAGCAGTACTTC
TRBV5-6	TRBD1	15	-	TRBJ1-2	CASSLDGQGMRGYTF	TGTGCCAGCAGCTTGGATGGACAGGGGATGCGTGGCTACACCTTC
TRBV13	TRBD1	14	few	TRBJ2-1	CASSSDRAANEQFF	TGTGCCAGCAGTTCGGACAGGGCGGCCAATGAGCAGTTCTTC
TRBV11-2	-	13	-	TRBJ1-2	CASSRGVNYGYTF	TGTGCCAGCAGCCGGGGGGTGAACTATGGCTACACCTTC
TRBV29-1	TRBD1	14	-	TRBJ2-7	CSVVRDRGPYEQYF	TGCAGCGTTGTCCGGGACAGGGGGCCGTACGAGCAGTACTTC
TRBV5-6	-	15	few	TRBJ1-3	CASSLVAGSGNTIYF	TGTGCCAGCAGCTTGGTGGCAGGCTCTGGAAACACCATATATTTT